This entry is about one T cell receptor (beta chain). This clone's antigen is unknown. No base qualities exist here, and no much larger clone lies one base off it. Based on the germline V gene, the CDR1 and CDR2 sequences are ENHRY and SYGVKD. The CDR3 numbers 9 residues from cysteine through phenylalanine. Solely the CDR3 DNA is kept, with 27 bases framed from the first base. TCR beta CDR3 regions were amplified from RNA transcripts. A first-round RT-PCR of the TCR CDR3 used the HTBI primer set with the Qiagen OneStep RT-PCR kit. The libraries were constructed in a second round of multiplex PCR and then size-selected and purified. The libraries were sequenced on an Illumina HiSeq2000 using paired-end 100 bp reads. Regarding the original processing steps: SOAPnuke was used to process the raw data, with reads discarded if the reads contained adapters or uncalled bases, had a mean Phred below 15, or lacked an exact constant-primer or identifier match. COPE v1.2.5 was used to merge the high-quality paired reads, and each unique nucleotide sequence was defined as a clonotype. MiTCR v1.1 was used to align the clonotypes against IMGT TRBV, TRBD and TRBJ reference segments. Analysis was restricted to V-J combinations with a frequency above 0.0001, which covered roughly 99% of repertoires. A TCS score was defined as the ratio of F50 (clonal expansion) to E x V (chaos), with BLOSUM62-based TCRdist applied between CDR3 peptides within each V-J. Welch's t-statistics and random forest reduced around 520 V-J features to fewer than 15, which were used in a naive Bayes classifier (R e1071). Thyroid-blood repertoire similarity was quantified with the Morisita-Horn index. The raw public data were reprocessed by TCRdb itself: fastp quality trimming at Q25, MiXCR clonotype calling, in-frame beta chains only. Rows with a matching CDR3 protein are joined into one entry that keeps the most common DNA and genes. These V and J calls derive from TCRdb rather than the authors' analysis. The sample table lists roughly 710,000 distinct CDR3 sequences, just over 35% of them with a count of one. The ten largest clones take up approximately 31% of the sample.

Stable Graves' hyperthyroidism was defined as no progression to ophthalmopathy during 18 months of follow-up. Hyperthyroidism patients were aged 18 to 65 years and newly diagnosed, with disease duration of less than 2 months. The study excluded patients with uncontrolled infections, other autoimmune diseases, pregnancy or lactation. Clinical symptoms, serum thyroxine and TRAb, thyroid ultrasound, and orbital computed tomography formed the basis for the diagnoses. PBMCs were isolated from about 10 ml of fresh peripheral blood by Ficoll-Paque density gradient centrifugation. Trizol reagent was used to extract total RNA, and RNA quality was then checked on an Agilent 2100 Bioanalyzer. The sample belongs to a study of T cells in Graves' hyperthyroidism and ophthalmopathy (dated by TCRdb to 2018 to 2020). With regard to the full study: Peripheral blood samples were taken at the time of initial diagnosis, prior to any treatment. An independent validation cohort of about 19 hyperthyroidism patients and 17 patients who later progressed to ophthalmopathy tested prospective prediction of ophthalmopathy. The 80 to 100 discovery patients were randomly divided into training and test sets at a 7:3 ratio. After sampling, hyperthyroidism patients received methimazole starting at 30 mg daily, and ophthalmopathy patients received high-dose intravenous methylprednisolone. TCR Vbeta CDR3 sequencing of 140 or so peripheral blood samples (roughly 41 ophthalmopathy, approximately 80 hyperthyroidism and some 17 progressor patients) is reported in the paper. TCR V-J signatures able to tell the groups apart were searched for in a discovery cohort of approximately 95 patients, of whom more than 40 had Graves' ophthalmopathy and around 56 had stable Graves' hyperthyroidism. In about 6 Graves' hyperthyroidism patients, the study also compared T-cell repertoires from thyroid tissue with T-cell repertoires from blood.

Summary of the overall study and its limitations: Most expanded thyroid clonotypes (frequency above 0.001) were also detected in blood, suggesting blood repertoires may reflect thyroid immune responses. No statistical method was used to fix the sample size in advance, and group allocation was not hidden from the investigators. During validation, the model predicted progression to ophthalmopathy a median of roughly six months ahead of onset, with approximately 70% sensitivity and 72.22% specificity. In cross-validation, a model built on a 13 V-J signature told ophthalmopathy apart from stable hyperthyroidism with roughly 87% sensitivity and roughly 83% specificity, and in testing the same model reached 80%/75%.

Sequencing was done on a sample of blood. The sequence was collected from a woman aged 40 to 50 with Graves' hyperthyroidism. Recombination joined TRBV10-3 with TRBJ2-5; no D gene is confidently identified. The CDR3 protein is CATAGTQYF. The sequence in DNA is TGTGCGACGGCAGGGACCCAGTACTTC.